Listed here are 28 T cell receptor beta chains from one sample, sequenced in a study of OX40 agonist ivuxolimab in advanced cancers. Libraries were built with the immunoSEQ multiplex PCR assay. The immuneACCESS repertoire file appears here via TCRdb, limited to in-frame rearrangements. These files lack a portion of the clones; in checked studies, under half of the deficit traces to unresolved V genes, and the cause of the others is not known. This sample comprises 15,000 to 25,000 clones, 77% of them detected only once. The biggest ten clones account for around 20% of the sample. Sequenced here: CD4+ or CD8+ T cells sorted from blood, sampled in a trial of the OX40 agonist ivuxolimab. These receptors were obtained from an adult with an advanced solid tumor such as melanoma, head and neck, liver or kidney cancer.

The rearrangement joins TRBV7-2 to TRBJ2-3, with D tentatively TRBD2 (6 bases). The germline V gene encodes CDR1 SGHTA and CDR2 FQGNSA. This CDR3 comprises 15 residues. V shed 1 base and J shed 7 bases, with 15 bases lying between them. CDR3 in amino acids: CASSLDAGSTNTQYF. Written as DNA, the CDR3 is TGTGCCAGCAGCTTAGATGCGGGAAGCACGAATACGCAGTATTTT.

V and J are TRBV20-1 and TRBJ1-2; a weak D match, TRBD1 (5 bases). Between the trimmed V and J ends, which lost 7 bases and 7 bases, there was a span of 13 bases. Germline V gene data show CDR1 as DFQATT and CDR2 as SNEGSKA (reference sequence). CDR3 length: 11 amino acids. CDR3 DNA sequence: TGCAGTGTACGCCGCGGGGCTGGCTACACCTTC. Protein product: CSVRRGAGYTF.

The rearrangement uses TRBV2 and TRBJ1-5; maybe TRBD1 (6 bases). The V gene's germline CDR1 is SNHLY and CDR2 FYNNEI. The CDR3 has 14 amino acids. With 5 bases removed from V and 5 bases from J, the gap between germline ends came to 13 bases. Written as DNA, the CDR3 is TGTGCCAGCAGTATCGACCAGGGGCATCAGCCCCAGCATTTT. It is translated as CASSIDQGHQPQHF.

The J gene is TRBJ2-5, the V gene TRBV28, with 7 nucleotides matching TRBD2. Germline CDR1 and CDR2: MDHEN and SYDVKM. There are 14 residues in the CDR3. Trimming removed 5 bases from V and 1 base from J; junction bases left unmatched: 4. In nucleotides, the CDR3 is TGTGCCAGCAGTCCGCCTAGCGGCCAAGAGACCCAGTACTTC. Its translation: CASSPPSGQETQYF.

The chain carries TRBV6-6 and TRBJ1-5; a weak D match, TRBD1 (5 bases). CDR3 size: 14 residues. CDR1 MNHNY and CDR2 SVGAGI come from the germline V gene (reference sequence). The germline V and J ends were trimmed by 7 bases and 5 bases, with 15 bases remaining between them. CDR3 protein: CASTNEGEDQPQHF. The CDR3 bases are TGTGCCAGCACCAACGAAGGGGAGGATCAGCCCCAGCATTTT.

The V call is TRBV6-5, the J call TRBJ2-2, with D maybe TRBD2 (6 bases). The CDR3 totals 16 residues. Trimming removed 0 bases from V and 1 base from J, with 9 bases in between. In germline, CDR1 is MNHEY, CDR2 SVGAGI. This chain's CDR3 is CASSYSTSRNTGELFF. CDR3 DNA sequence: TGTGCCAGCAGTTACTCCACTAGCAGGAACACCGGGGAGCTGTTTTTT.

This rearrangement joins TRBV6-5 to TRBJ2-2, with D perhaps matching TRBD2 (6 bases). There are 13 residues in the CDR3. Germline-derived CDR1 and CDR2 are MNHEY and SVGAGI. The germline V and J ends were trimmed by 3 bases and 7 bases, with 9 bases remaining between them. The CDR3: CASSYSGDGELFF. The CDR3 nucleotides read TGTGCCAGCAGTTATAGCGGCGACGGGGAGCTGTTTTTT.

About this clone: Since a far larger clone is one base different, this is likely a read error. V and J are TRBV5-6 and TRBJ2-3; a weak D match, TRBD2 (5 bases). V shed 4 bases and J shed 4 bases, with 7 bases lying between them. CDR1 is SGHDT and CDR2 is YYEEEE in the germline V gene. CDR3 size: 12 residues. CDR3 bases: TGTGCCAGCAGCCAGGAGGCAGATACGCAGTATTTT. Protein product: CASSQEADTQYF.

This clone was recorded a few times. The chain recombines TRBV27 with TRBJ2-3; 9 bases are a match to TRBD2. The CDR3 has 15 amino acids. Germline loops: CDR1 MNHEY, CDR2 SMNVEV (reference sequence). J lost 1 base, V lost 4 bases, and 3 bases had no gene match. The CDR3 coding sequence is TGTGCCAGCAGTTCCCAGCGGGGGGGCACAGATACGCAGTATTTT. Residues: CASSSQRGGTDTQYF.

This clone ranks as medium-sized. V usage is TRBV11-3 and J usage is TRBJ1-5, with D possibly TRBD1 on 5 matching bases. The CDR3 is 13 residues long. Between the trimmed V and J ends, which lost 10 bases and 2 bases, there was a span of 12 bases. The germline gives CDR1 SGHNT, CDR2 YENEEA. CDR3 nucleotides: TGTGCCACCAAGGACACGGGCAATCAGCCCCAGCATTTT. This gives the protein CATKDTGNQPQHF.

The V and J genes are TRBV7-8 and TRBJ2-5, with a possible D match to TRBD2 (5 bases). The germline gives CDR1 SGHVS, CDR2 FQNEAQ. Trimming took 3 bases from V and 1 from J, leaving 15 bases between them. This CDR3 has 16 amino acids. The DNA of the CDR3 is TGTGCCAGCAGCTTTGGGCTAGCAAAGATCCAAGAGACCCAGTACTTC. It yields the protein CASSFGLAKIQETQYF.

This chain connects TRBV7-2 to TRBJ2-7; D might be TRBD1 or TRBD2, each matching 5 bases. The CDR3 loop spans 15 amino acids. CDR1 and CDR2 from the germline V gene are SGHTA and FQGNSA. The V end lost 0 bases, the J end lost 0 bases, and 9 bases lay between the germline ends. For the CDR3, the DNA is TGTGCCAGCAGCTTAGCGTATGGGACCTCCTACGAGCAGTACTTC. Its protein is CASSLAYGTSYEQYF.

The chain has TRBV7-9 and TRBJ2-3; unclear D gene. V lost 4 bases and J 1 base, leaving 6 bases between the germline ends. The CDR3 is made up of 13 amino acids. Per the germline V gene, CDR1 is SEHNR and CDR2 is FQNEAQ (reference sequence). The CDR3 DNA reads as TGTGCCAGCAGCTCCCAGGGCACAGATACGCAGTATTTT. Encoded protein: CASSSQGTDTQYF. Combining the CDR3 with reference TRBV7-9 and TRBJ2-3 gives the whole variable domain DTGVSQNPRHKITKRGQNVTFRCDPISEHNRLYWYRQTLGQGPEFLTYFQNEAQLEKSRLLSDRFSAERPKGSFSTLEIQRTEQGDSAMYLCASSSQGTDTQYFGPGTRLTVL.

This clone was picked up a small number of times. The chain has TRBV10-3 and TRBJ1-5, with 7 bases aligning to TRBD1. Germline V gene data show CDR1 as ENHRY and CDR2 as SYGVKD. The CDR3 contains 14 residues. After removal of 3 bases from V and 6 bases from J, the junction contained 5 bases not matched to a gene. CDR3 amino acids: CAISDWTGGQPQHF. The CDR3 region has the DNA TGTGCCATCAGTGATTGGACAGGAGGTCAGCCCCAGCATTTT.

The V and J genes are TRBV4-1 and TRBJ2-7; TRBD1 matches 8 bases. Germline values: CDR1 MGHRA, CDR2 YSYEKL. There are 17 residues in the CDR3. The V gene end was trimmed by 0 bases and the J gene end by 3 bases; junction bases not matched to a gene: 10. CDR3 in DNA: TGCGCCAGCAGCCAAGAGGATGGGACAGGTGGGGACTACGAGCAGTACTTC. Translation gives CASSQEDGTGGDYEQYF.

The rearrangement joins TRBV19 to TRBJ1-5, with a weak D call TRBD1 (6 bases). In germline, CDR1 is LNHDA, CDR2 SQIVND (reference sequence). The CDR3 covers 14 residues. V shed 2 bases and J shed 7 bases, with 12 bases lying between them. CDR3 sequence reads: CASSITGGSQPQHF. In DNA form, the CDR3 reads TGTGCCAGTAGTATAACGGGGGGCAGCCAGCCCCAGCATTTT.

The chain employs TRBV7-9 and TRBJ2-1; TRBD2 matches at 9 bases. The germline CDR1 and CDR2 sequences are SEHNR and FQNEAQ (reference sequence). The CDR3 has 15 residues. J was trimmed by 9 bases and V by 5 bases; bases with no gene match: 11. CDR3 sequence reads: CASSALAGMGGEQFF. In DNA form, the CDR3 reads TGTGCCAGCAGCGCGCTAGCGGGGATGGGCGGTGAGCAGTTCTTC.

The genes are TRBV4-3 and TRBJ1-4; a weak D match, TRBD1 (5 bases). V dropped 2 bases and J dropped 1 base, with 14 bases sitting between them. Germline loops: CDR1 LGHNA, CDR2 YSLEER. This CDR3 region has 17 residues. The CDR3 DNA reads TGCGCCAGCAGCCAACGCTCGTCAGGGTTAACTAATGAAAAACTGTTTTTT. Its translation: CASSQRSSGLTNEKLFF.

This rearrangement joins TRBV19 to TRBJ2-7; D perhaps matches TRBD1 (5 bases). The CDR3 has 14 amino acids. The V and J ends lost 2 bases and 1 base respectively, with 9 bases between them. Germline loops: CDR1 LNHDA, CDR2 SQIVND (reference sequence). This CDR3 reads CASSITRQSYEQYF. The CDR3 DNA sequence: TGTGCCAGTAGTATAACGAGACAGTCCTACGAGCAGTACTTC.

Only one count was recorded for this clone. DNA for the CDR3: TGTGCCAGCAGCCCGTGGGGCGGGGAGCTGTTTTTT. It codes for CASSPWGGELFF. The V and J genes are TRBV2 and TRBJ2-2, with D hard to call. Trimming cost V 6 bases and J 7 bases, with 9 bases left between them. Germline V gene sequence: CDR1 SNHLY, CDR2 FYNNEI. The CDR3 loop spans 12 amino acids.

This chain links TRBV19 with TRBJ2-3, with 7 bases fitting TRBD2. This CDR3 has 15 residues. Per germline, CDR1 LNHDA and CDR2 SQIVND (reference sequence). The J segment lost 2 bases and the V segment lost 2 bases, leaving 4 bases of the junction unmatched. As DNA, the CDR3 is TGTGCCAGTAGTATAAATGCGGGGGACACAGATACGCAGTATTTT. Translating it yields CASSINAGDTDTQYF.

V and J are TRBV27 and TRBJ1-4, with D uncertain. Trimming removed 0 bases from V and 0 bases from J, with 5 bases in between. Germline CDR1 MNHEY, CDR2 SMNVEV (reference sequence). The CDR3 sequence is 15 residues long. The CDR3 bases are TGTGCCAGCAGTTTATCAGGTGCAACTAATGAAAAACTGTTTTTT. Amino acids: CASSLSGATNEKLFF.

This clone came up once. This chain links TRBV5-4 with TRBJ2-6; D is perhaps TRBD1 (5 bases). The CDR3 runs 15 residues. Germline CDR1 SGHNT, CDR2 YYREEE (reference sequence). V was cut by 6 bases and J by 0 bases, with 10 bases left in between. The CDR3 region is CASIKQGSGANVLTF. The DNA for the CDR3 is TGTGCCAGCATCAAGCAGGGCTCTGGGGCCAACGTCCTGACTTTC.

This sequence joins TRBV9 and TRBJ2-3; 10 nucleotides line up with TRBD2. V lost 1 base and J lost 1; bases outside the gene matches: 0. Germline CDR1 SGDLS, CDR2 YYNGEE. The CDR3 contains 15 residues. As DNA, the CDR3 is TGTGCCAGCAGCGTACTAGCGGGGGGCACAGATACGCAGTATTTT. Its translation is CASSVLAGGTDTQYF.

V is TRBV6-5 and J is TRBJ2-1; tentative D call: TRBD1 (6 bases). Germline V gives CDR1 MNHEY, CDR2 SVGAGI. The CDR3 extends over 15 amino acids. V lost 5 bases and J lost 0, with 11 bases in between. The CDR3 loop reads CASSTTGSSYNEQFF. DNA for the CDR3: TGTGCCAGCAGTACCACAGGGAGCTCCTACAATGAGCAGTTCTTC.

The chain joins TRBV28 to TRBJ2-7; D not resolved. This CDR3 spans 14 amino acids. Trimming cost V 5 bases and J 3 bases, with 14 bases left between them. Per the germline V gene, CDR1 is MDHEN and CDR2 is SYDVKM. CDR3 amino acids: CASSLEPGRYEQYF. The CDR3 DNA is TGTGCCAGCAGTCTCGAACCGGGTCGCTACGAGCAGTACTTC.

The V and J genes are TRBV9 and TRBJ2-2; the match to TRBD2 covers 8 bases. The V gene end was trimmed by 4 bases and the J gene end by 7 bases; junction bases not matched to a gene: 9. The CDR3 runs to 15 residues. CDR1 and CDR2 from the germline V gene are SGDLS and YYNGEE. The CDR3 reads CASSQDQLAGGELFF. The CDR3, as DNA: TGTGCCAGCAGCCAAGACCAGCTAGCGGGCGGGGAGCTGTTTTTT.

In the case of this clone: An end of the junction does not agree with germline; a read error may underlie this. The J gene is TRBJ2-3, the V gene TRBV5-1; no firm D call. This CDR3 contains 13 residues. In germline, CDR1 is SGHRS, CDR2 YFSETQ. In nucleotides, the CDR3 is TGCGCCAGCAGCCCGGAATCGGCCACCGACCGGCATTTT. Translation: CASSPESATDRHF.